The rows below give T cell receptor beta chains drawn from one sample of a study of blood T cells in healthy people across ages. TCRdb recomputed calls from the 5' RACE reads with MiXCR, one row per CDR3 protein. The profile covers hundreds of thousands of distinct CDR3 sequences, with less than 60% appearing a single time and around 23% taken by the ten largest. Sequenced sample: blood. The source is an elderly man in good health. The CDR3 runs from the conserved cysteine through the conserved F or W. D genes are given only for firm matches. A clone size is listed for some rows: how often the clone was seen (once, few, many), or a class if it is expanded.

V gene	J gene	D gene	clone size	CDR3 protein	CDR3 DNA
TRBV30	TRBJ2-5	.	.	CAWRVITETQYF	TGTGCCTGGAGGGTTATTACAGAGACCCAGTACTTC
TRBV29-1	TRBJ2-3	TRBD2	once	CSVVVSGGAETQYF	TGCAGCGTTGTGGTTAGCGGGGGGGCTGAGACGCAGTATTTT
TRBV7-2	TRBJ2-3	TRBD2	.	CASSLGLAGGIDTQYF	TGTGCCAGCAGCCTTGGACTAGCGGGGGGGATAGATACGCAGTATTTT
TRBV12-3/TRBV12-4	TRBJ2-3	.	.	CASSISSRDTQYF	TGTGCCAGCAGTATATCGAGTCGAGATACGCAGTATTTT
TRBV14	TRBJ1-1	.	.	CASSQLRGPNTEAFF	TGTGCCAGCAGCCAACTACGGGGGCCGAACACTGAAGCTTTCTTT
TRBV7-9	TRBJ2-1	TRBD1	.	CASSMPGTGLGEQFF	TGTGCCAGCAGCATGCCGGGGACAGGGCTTGGTGAGCAGTTCTTC
TRBV12-3/TRBV12-4	TRBJ1-1	.	.	CASSPLVGAGTEAFF	TGTGCCAGCAGTCCTCTGGTCGGGGCGGGCACTGAAGCTTTCTTT
TRBV6-1	TRBJ2-7	.	.	CASKRTVDSYEQYF	TGTGCCAGCAAACGGACAGTCGACTCCTACGAGCAGTACTTC
TRBV11-1	TRBJ2-7	.	.	CASSLDGTLYNEQYF	TGTGCCAGCAGCTTAGATGGGACCCTATACAATGAGCAGTACTTC
TRBV12-3/TRBV12-4	TRBJ1-5	.	.	CASSHLGSLKAAQHF	TGTGCCAGCAGCCACCTGGGGTCGTTAAAGGCGGCCCAGCATTTT
TRBV7-2	TRBJ1-5	.	.	CASSVQGGQPQHF	TGTGCCAGCAGCGTACAGGGAGGTCAGCCCCAGCATTTT
TRBV7-9	TRBJ2-2	.	.	CASSSPRGGRYTGELFF	TGTGCCAGCAGCTCACCCCGTGGTGGAAGGTACACCGGGGAGCTGTTTTTT
TRBV3-1	TRBJ1-5	.	.	CASSLGGRGGDQPQHF	TGTGCCAGCAGCCTCGGGGGCAGGGGAGGGGATCAGCCCCAGCATTTT
TRBV2	TRBJ2-1	.	.	CASSGQRTHNEQFF	TGTGCCAGCAGTGGTCAGCGAACCCACAATGAGCAGTTCTTC
TRBV6-5	TRBJ2-3	TRBD1	.	CASKGGRAGDTQYF	TGTGCCAGCAAAGGGGGCAGGGCGGGAGATACGCAGTATTTT
TRBV6-6	TRBJ2-1	TRBD2	many	CASSVGLGGEQFF	TGTGCCAGCAGTGTCGGACTAGGCGGTGAGCAGTTCTTC
TRBV7-2	TRBJ2-1	TRBD1	few	CASSRPGQGFNNEQFF	TGTGCCAGCAGCCGTCCCGGACAGGGGTTCAACAATGAGCAGTTCTTC
TRBV6-1	TRBJ2-1	TRBD2	once	CASSRGTSGSGYNEQFF	TGTGCCAGCAGTCGAGGGACTAGCGGGAGCGGGTACAATGAGCAGTTCTTC
TRBV12-3/TRBV12-4	TRBJ2-7	.	few	CASSREIGDEQYF	TGTGCCAGCAGCCGGGAGATTGGCGACGAGCAGTACTTC
TRBV7-8	TRBJ1-6	TRBD1	.	CASTQGQMMSSYNSPLHF	TGTGCCAGCACCCAGGGACAGATGATGAGCTCCTATAATTCACCCCTCCACTTT
TRBV29-1	TRBJ2-1	.	.	CSVEDRAGRYNEQFF	TGCAGCGTTGAAGATCGGGCAGGGAGGTACAATGAGCAGTTCTTC
TRBV11-1	TRBJ2-1	TRBD2	few	CASSLGLAEYNEQFF	TGTGCCAGCAGCTTAGGACTAGCGGAATACAATGAGCAGTTCTTC
TRBV21-1	TRBJ2-7	.	.	CARDRAHEQYF	TGTGCTCGGGACAGGGCCCACGAGCAGTACTTC
TRBV4-3	TRBJ2-1	TRBD2	.	CASSQQAGFNNEQFF	TGCGCCAGCAGCCAACAAGCGGGGTTTAACAATGAGCAGTTCTTC
TRBV6-6	TRBJ2-2	.	few	CASSYSGGTGGTGELFF	TGTGCCAGCAGTTACTCAGGCGGTACCGGAGGCACCGGGGAGCTGTTTTTT
TRBV12-3/TRBV12-4	TRBJ2-3	TRBD2	.	CASRYQRELLRTDTQYF	TGTGCCAGCAGGTACCAGCGGGAGCTTTTAAGGACAGATACGCAGTATTTT
TRBV7-9	TRBJ1-2	.	.	CAGELEGNYDYDYTF	TGTGCCGGGGAATTAGAGGGTAATTACGACTATGACTACACCTTC
TRBV5-6	TRBJ2-1	.	.	CASSFLPTGVSSYNEQFF	TGTGCCAGCAGCTTCCTCCCGACAGGCGTAAGCTCCTACAATGAGCAGTTCTTC
TRBV7-9	TRBJ2-3	.	few	CASSRATRGTDTQYF	TGTGCCAGCAGCAGGGCCACCCGGGGCACAGATACGCAGTATTTT
TRBV6-5	TRBJ1-1	.	few	CASVGRLAFF	TGTGCCAGTGTTGGCCGCCTAGCTTTCTTT
TRBV18	TRBJ2-1	TRBD1	few	CASSLLQGADYNEQFF	TGTGCCAGCTCACTCCTACAGGGGGCCGACTACAATGAGCAGTTCTTC
TRBV6-6	TRBJ1-1	.	.	CASSQWEKTEAFF	TGTGCCAGCAGCCAATGGGAGAAAACTGAAGCTTTCTTT
TRBV20-1	TRBJ1-1	.	.	CSALGPNTEAFF	TGCAGTGCTCTCGGGCCGAACACTGAAGCTTTCTTT
TRBV10-1	TRBJ2-1	TRBD1	.	CASSEWTGHNEQFF	TGCGCCAGCAGTGAGTGGACAGGGCACAATGAGCAGTTCTTC
TRBV10-3	TRBJ1-3	.	.	CAISAGRDFTGNTIYF	TGTGCCATCAGTGCCGGACGGGACTTCACTGGAAACACCATATATTTT
TRBV28	TRBJ2-3	.	.	CASSLVPGSKTDTQYF	TGTGCCAGCAGTTTGGTGCCAGGGAGTAAAACAGATACGCAGTATTTT
TRBV5-1	TRBJ2-1	.	.	CASSTLGSSYNEQFF	TGCGCCAGCAGCACTCTAGGGAGCTCCTACAATGAGCAGTTCTTC
TRBV5-1	TRBJ1-2	TRBD1	few	CASSSAGQGNYGYTF	TGCGCCAGCAGCTCGGCGGGACAGGGGAACTATGGCTACACCTTC